This TCR beta chain was documented in a study of blood T cell repertoires in COVID-19. For the study at large: Sample material is recorded as cDNA or gDNA derived from T cells, B-cell-depleted T cells, or PBMCs.

The protocol was immunoSEQ multiplex PCR, while the TCRdb copy is restricted to in-frame clones and leaves out a portion. The data hold approximately 70,000 clones, with approximately 90% observed a single time. The germline V gene has CDR1 MNHEY and CDR2 SVGAGI. The CDR3 spans 13 residues. Trimming took 7 bases from V and 5 from J; bases not matched to a gene: 6. The rearrangement joins TRBV6-5 to TRBJ2-3, with TRBD2 identical over 7 bases. The source of this sequence is a woman aged 45-59 years with COVID-19, enrolled during active disease. The sequenced sample consisted of peripheral blood. CDR3 in amino acids: CASMAGAGDTQYF. The CDR3 nucleotides read TGTGCCAGCATGGCGGGAGCGGGAGATACGCAGTATTTT.